Below, one TCR beta chain is given with its context. The antigen is not known. Treatment specified: approximately 10-day PBMC culture with coronavirus spike peptide pools or control peptides (ViraFEST assay). Under the ViraFEST approach, antigen-specific T cells were expanded with peptide pools and TCRs subsequently sequenced. PBMC cultures, at 1.5 million to 2.5 million cells per well, received approximately 9.1 IU/ml IL-2 and 8 to 10 ug/ml peptide pools. The assay that was used to sequence DNA from cultured CD4+ T cells was the Oncomine TCR Beta short-read assay. TCRdb reprocessed the PCR reads via MiXCR and lists one record per CDR3 protein. This table has around 25,000 distinct CDR3 sequences, about 64% appearing once. This sample was taken from a study of vaccination and CD4 T cells after COVID-19. Turning to the study itself: A median of around 70 days (range 14 to 241) separated dose two from the taking of post-vaccine samples. Stimuli were overlapping spike peptide pools of SARS-CoV-2 and three common cold coronaviruses (HCoV-NL63, HCoV-OC43, HCoV-229E).

V lost 4 bases, J lost 4 bases, and 17 bases lay in between. Germline V CDR1 and CDR2: DFQATT, SNEGSKA (reference sequence). This CDR3 has 15 residues. The TCR sequence derives from a human donor who received a COVID-19 vaccine. This chain connects TRBV20-1 to TRBJ1-5; possibly TRBD1 for D (6 bases). Sample: CD4+ T cells from blood, cultured in vitro, taken after SARS-CoV-2 vaccination. The CDR3 DNA sequence: TGCAGTGCTACCCAAGGGGGGGGGCCGAATCAGCCCCAGCATTTT. This translates into CSATQGGGPNQPQHF.